The 14 T cell receptor beta chains reported below all come from one sample, sequenced in a study of OX40 agonist ivuxolimab in advanced cancers. The protocol was immunoSEQ multiplex PCR, while the TCRdb copy is restricted to in-frame clones and leaves out a portion. The data contain about 68,000 clones, around 85% of them seen just once; the ten biggest clones take up 0.55% to 0.85%. The sequencing used CD4+ or CD8+ T cells sorted from blood, collected in a trial of the OX40 agonist ivuxolimab. The receptor set was obtained from an adult with an advanced solid tumor such as melanoma, head and neck, liver or kidney cancer.

The chain carries TRBV12-5 and TRBJ2-5; D possibly corresponds to TRBD1 (6 bases). The CDR3 covers 11 residues. CDR1 and CDR2 (germline): LGHNT, FRNRAP. Deletions cut 6 bases from V and 8 bases from J, with 10 bases between. Here the CDR3 DNA reads TGTGCTAGTGGATCAGGGGAAACCCAGTACTTC. Its translation is CASGSGETQYF.

The chain carries TRBV7-2 and TRBJ1-5; D not certain. In germline, CDR1 is SGHTA, CDR2 FQGNSA. V shed 2 bases and J shed 0 bases, with 8 bases lying between them. The CDR3 consists of 15 residues. The DNA of the CDR3 is TGTGCCAGCAGCTTACTGCGAAATAGCAATCAGCCCCAGCATTTT. This translates into CASSLLRNSNQPQHF.

CDR3 coding DNA: TGTGCCAGCTCAGGGCAGGGGATGAACACTGAAGCTTTCTTT. The encoded protein is CASSGQGMNTEAFF. The chain has TRBV18 and TRBJ1-1, with a tentative D call TRBD1 (6 bases). CDR1 is KGHSH, CDR2 LQKENI, per germline. CDR3 length: 14 amino acids. V lost 5 bases to trimming and J lost 0 bases, with 10 bases between them.

Worth noting for this clone: Compared with germline, one end of the junction differs, possibly owing to a read error. V usage is TRBV5-8 and J usage is TRBJ2-3; possible D gene TRBD2, 5 bases. Germline values: CDR1 SGHTS, CDR2 YDEGEE. CDR3 length: 12 residues. The CDR3 DNA follows: TGTGCCAGCAGGTTGGAGGCAGATACGCAGTATTTT. Translation gives CASRLEADTQYF.

The chain uses TRBV18 and TRBJ2-2, with D perhaps being TRBD1 or TRBD2 (5 bases each). CDR1 and CDR2 from the germline V gene are KGHSH and LQKENI. V lost 2 bases to trimming and J lost 3 bases, with 7 bases between them. This CDR3 region has 14 residues. CDR3 nucleotide sequence: TGTGCCAGCTCACCATTGGGGGACACCGGGGAGCTGTTTTTT. This codes for CASSPLGDTGELFF.

J is TRBJ1-5 and V is TRBV5-6, with 7 bases aligning to TRBD1. The J segment lost 6 bases and the V segment lost 3 bases, leaving 9 bases of the junction unmatched. Germline CDR1 SGHDT, CDR2 YYEEEE. The CDR3 is 15 amino acids. The CDR3 loop reads CASSSLRDSPQPQHF. CDR3 in DNA: TGTGCCAGCAGCTCTCTGAGGGACAGTCCTCAGCCCCAGCATTTT.

The chain combines TRBV2 with TRBJ1-1; D unclear. CDR3 size: 15 residues. V lost 3 bases to trimming and J lost 0 bases, with 11 bases between them. Germline V gene lookup returns CDR1 SNHLY and CDR2 FYNNEI. CDR3 protein: CASSEQRSLNTEAFF. In nucleotides, the CDR3 is TGTGCCAGCAGTGAGCAGAGATCATTGAACACTGAAGCTTTCTTT.

The sample holds one count of this clone. The chain is built from TRBV27 and TRBJ2-3; no clear D gene. The CDR3 loop spans 14 amino acids. Per germline, CDR1 MNHEY and CDR2 SMNVEV (reference sequence). The V end lost 0 bases, the J end lost 3 bases, and 7 bases lay between the germline ends. Written as DNA, the CDR3 is TGTGCCAGCAGTTTATCGAGAAATACAGATACGCAGTATTTT. Translated: CASSLSRNTDTQYF.

The gene calls are TRBV6-5 and TRBJ1-6, with D unresolved. Germline CDR1 reads MNHEY; CDR2 reads SVGAGI. The CDR3 consists of 13 residues. With 7 bases removed from V and 6 bases from J, the gap between germline ends came to 10 bases. The CDR3 spells CASKAVINSPLHF. For the CDR3, the DNA is TGTGCCAGCAAAGCAGTGATTAATTCACCCCTCCACTTT.

The chain joins TRBV11-2 to TRBJ2-7, with 8 positions matching TRBD1. The CDR3 has 14 residues. The germline V gene has CDR1 SGHAT and CDR2 FQNNGV. Trimming at V came to 2 bases and at J to 3 bases, leaving 3 bases not matched to a gene. CDR3 bases: TGTGCCAGCAGCTTATGGGGACAGGACTACGAGCAGTACTTC. Its translation is CASSLWGQDYEQYF. Full variable domain (missing parts from reference TRBV11-2 and TRBJ2-7): EAGVAQSPRYKIIEKRQSVAFWCNPISGHATLYWYQQILGQGPKLLIQFQNNGVVDDSQLPKDRFSAERLKGVDSTLKIQPAKLEDSAVYLCASSLWGQDYEQYFGPGTRLTVT.

Only a few counts were recorded for this clone. The V and J genes are TRBV7-2 and TRBJ1-1; D is perhaps TRBD1 (6 bases). V was pared by 6 bases and J by 4 bases, with 21 bases between. Looked up from germline, CDR1 is SGHTA and CDR2 is FQGNSA. The CDR3 totals 16 residues. The chain's CDR3 is CASRRPGAIGGTEAFF. DNA for the CDR3: TGTGCCAGCAGGCGGCCGGGGGCAATTGGTGGCACTGAAGCTTTCTTT.

This clone has only one observation. V is TRBV2 and J is TRBJ2-3; 8 bases fit TRBD2. In germline, CDR1 is SNHLY, CDR2 FYNNEI. CDR3 length: 14 residues. V dropped 11 bases and J dropped 4; count of bases not matched to a gene: 11. The CDR3 DNA reads TGTGCCGGATCCGGGGGGGGGTCCCCAGATACGCAGTATTTT. The encoded protein is CAGSGGGSPDTQYF.

This chain joins TRBV11-2 and TRBJ2-5; D uncertain. With 3 bases removed from V and 9 bases from J, the gap between germline ends came to 17 bases. In germline, CDR1 is SGHAT, CDR2 FQNNGV. The CDR3 is 14 residues long. CDR3 DNA: TGTGCCAGCAGCTTCCAACAGCCTAGTTTGGCCCAGTACTTC. Its protein is CASSFQQPSLAQYF.

This clone occurred once. J is TRBJ2-2 and V is TRBV5-1; the match to TRBD2 covers 9 bases. Per germline, CDR1 SGHRS and CDR2 YFSETQ. The CDR3 runs 15 residues. The V and J ends lost 7 bases and 2 bases, in that order; junction bases with no gene match: 6. Written as DNA, the CDR3 is TGCGCCAGCGAACCGGGACTAGCTAACACCGGGGAGCTGTTTTTT. Amino acid sequence: CASEPGLANTGELFF.